This entry lists 15 T cell receptor beta chains sequenced from one sample in a study of OX40 agonist ivuxolimab in advanced cancers. Measured with immunoSEQ multiplex PCR; TCRdb has only the in-frame clones, and not every one. Of around 94,000 clones in the sample, under 95% are singletons; the top ten hold about 0.81%. The sample in question was CD4+ or CD8+ T cells sorted from blood, obtained in a trial of the OX40 agonist ivuxolimab. These receptors originate from an adult with an advanced solid tumor such as melanoma, head and neck, liver or kidney cancer.

The rearrangement uses TRBV6-1 and TRBJ2-3; D uncertain. Germline V gene data show CDR1 as MNHNS and CDR2 as SASEGT. Trimming shortened V by 2 bases and J by 3 bases, and 9 bases separated the two germline ends. This CDR3 contains 14 residues. CDR3 nucleotides: TGTGCCAGCAGTGAAATCAGTTTTACAGATACGCAGTATTTT. As protein: CASSEISFTDTQYF.

The chain recombines TRBV6-5 with TRBJ2-5; no reliable D call. Germline CDR1 reads MNHEY; CDR2 reads SVGAGI. V was shortened by 4 bases and J by 5 bases, with 8 bases between the two germline ends. This CDR3 is 12 amino acids long. The DNA for the CDR3 is TGTGCCAGCAGTTCATTAAGGGAGACCCAGTACTTC. As protein: CASSSLRETQYF.

The chain joins TRBV10-3 to TRBJ2-1; 7 bases are a match to TRBD1. CDR1 is ENHRY and CDR2 is SYGVKD in the germline V gene. V lost 5 bases and J lost 5; bases outside the gene matches: 12. The CDR3 consists of 16 residues. The CDR3 protein is CAISKQGPPGDNEQFF. DNA of the CDR3: TGTGCCATCAGTAAACAGGGGCCCCCGGGCGACAATGAGCAGTTCTTC.

The rearrangement uses TRBV11-3 and TRBJ2-3, with D perhaps matching TRBD1 (5 bases). This CDR3 spans 15 amino acids. The V gene lost 0 bases and the J gene lost 0 bases, with 7 bases spanning the gap. Germline CDR1 and CDR2: SGHNT and YENEEA. This CDR3 is CASSLETASTDTQYF. The CDR3 DNA reads as TGTGCCAGCAGCTTAGAGACAGCTAGCACAGATACGCAGTATTTT.

The rearrangement links TRBV11-1 to TRBJ1-3, with D possibly being TRBD1 (6 bases). CDR3 size: 14 residues. Germline CDR1 SGHAT, CDR2 FQDESV (reference sequence). The V end lost 4 bases, the J end lost 1 base, and 8 bases lay between the germline ends. CDR3 bases: TGTGCCAGCAGCTACACAGGGTCTGGAAACACCATATATTTT. Translation gives CASSYTGSGNTIYF.

CDR3 amino acids: CASSPGLLTYEQYF. CDR3 bases: TGTGCCAGCTCACCCGGACTTCTGACCTACGAGCAGTACTTC. V and J are TRBV18 and TRBJ2-7; weak D call: TRBD2 (5 bases). With 3 bases removed from V and 2 bases from J, the gap between germline ends came to 11 bases. CDR1 is KGHSH and CDR2 is LQKENI in the germline V gene. The CDR3 sequence is 14 residues long.

The chain couples TRBV6-5 to TRBJ2-2, with TRBD2 as a possible D gene (5 bases). Germline CDR1 and CDR2: MNHEY and SVGAGI. The CDR3 loop spans 14 amino acids. V dropped 5 bases and J dropped 7 bases, with 14 bases sitting between them. CDR3 DNA: TGTGCCAGCAGTGTCGGTCGGGAAAACGGGGAGCTGTTTTTT. It specifies CASSVGRENGELFF.

The chain joins TRBV28 to TRBJ2-7; TRBD2 agrees at 9 bases. This CDR3 spans 14 amino acids. The V gene end was trimmed by 6 bases and the J gene end by 4 bases; junction bases not matched to a gene: 7. The germline V gene encodes CDR1 MDHEN and CDR2 SYDVKM. The CDR3 DNA reads as TGTGCCAGCAGGTTTAGCGGGAGTGTTTACGAGCAGTACTTC. Translation gives CASRFSGSVYEQYF. The full variable domain, with the rest looked up from reference TRBV28 and TRBJ2-7, is DVKVTQSSRYLVKRTGEKVFLECVQDMDHENMFWYRQDPGLGLRLIYFSYDVKMKEKGDIPEGYSVSREKKERFSLILESASTNQTSMYLCASRFSGSVYEQYFGPGTRLTVT.

The V and J genes are TRBV19 and TRBJ2-3; 9 bases are a match to TRBD1. There are 15 residues in the CDR3. The ends lost 5 bases at V and 2 bases at J; junction bases unmatched: 5. Germline CDR1 LNHDA, CDR2 SQIVND (reference sequence). Here the CDR3 reads CASSAGQGHTDTQYF. The CDR3 nucleotides read TGTGCCAGTAGTGCGGGACAGGGACACACAGATACGCAGTATTTT.

V gene TRBV7-2 combines with J gene TRBJ2-5; 12 bases align to TRBD2. The CDR3 totals 15 residues. The germline V gene has CDR1 SGHTA and CDR2 FQGNSA. Trimming removed 5 bases from V and 4 bases from J; junction bases left unmatched: 5. CDR3: CASSGGLAGSETQYF. CDR3 sequence (DNA): TGTGCCAGCAGCGGGGGACTAGCGGGTTCAGAGACCCAGTACTTC.

The chain carries TRBV9 and TRBJ2-5; tentative D call: TRBD1 (5 bases). This CDR3 comprises 14 residues. V was shortened by 2 bases and J by 4 bases, with 12 bases between the two germline ends. CDR1 SGDLS and CDR2 YYNGEE come from the germline V gene. In nucleotides, the CDR3 is TGTGCCAGCAGCGTCCAAGGGGCCGGAGAGACCCAGTACTTC. Translating gives CASSVQGAGETQYF.

V gene TRBV7-9 combines with J gene TRBJ1-4; the D gene is possibly TRBD1 (5 bases). V lost 1 base and J 0 bases, leaving 12 bases between the germline ends. The CDR3 has 17 amino acids. Per germline, CDR1 SEHNR and CDR2 FQNEAQ (reference sequence). CDR3 nucleotides: TGTGCCAGCAGCTTAGGAGGAGGGGTTGCAACTAATGAAAAACTGTTTTTT. It yields the protein CASSLGGGVATNEKLFF.

The chain employs TRBV18 and TRBJ1-2; tentatively, D is TRBD1 (6 bases). CDR3 size: 12 residues. The V gene's germline CDR1 is KGHSH and CDR2 LQKENI. V was cut by 6 bases and J by 8 bases, with 13 bases left in between. CDR3 DNA sequence: TGTGCCAGCTCCCGGGACACAACGGGCTACACCTTC. This gives the protein CASSRDTTGYTF.

The CDR3: CASRDPRHTNTEAFF. Here the CDR3 DNA reads TGTGCCAGTAGGGATCCCAGACACACTAACACTGAAGCTTTCTTT. V usage is TRBV19 and J usage is TRBJ1-1; D unresolved. Germline CDR1 LNHDA, CDR2 SQIVND (reference sequence). This CDR3 region has 15 residues. The V end lost 6 bases, the J end lost 2 bases, and 16 bases lay between the germline ends.

This rearrangement joins TRBV5-1 to TRBJ1-1, with a tentative D call TRBD1 (5 bases). V was clipped by 0 bases and J by 0 bases, with 21 bases between them. Germline V gives CDR1 SGHRS, CDR2 YFSETQ. The length of the CDR3 is 19 residues. The CDR3 loop is CASSLARWGSESMNTEAFF. For the CDR3, the DNA is TGCGCCAGCAGCTTGGCCAGGTGGGGGTCCGAGTCCATGAACACTGAAGCTTTCTTT.